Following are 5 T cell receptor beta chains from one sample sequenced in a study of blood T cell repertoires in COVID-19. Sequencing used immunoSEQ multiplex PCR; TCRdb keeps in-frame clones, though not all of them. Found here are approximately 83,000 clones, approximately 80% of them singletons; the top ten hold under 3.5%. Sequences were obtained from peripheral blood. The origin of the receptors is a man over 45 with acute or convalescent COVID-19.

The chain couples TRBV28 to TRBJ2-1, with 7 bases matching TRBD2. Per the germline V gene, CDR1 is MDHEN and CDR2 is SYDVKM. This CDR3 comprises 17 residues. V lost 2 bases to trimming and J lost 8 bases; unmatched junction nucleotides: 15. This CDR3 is CASSLARSGTLPDEQFF. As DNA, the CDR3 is TGTGCCAGCAGTTTAGCCCGGAGCGGGACCCTCCCCGATGAGCAGTTCTTC.

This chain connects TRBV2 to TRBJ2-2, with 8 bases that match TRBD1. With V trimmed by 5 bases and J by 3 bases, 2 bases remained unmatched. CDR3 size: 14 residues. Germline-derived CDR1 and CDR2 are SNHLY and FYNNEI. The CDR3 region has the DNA TGTGCCAGCAGTTGGACAGGGCACACCGGGGAGCTGTTTTTT. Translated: CASSWTGHTGELFF.

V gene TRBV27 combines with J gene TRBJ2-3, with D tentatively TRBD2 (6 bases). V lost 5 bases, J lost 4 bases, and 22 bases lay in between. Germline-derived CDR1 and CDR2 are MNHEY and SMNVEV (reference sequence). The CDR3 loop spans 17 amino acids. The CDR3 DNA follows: TGTGCCAGCAGTCCAAACCCCCCGGGACTGGGGCCAGATACGCAGTATTTT. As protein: CASSPNPPGLGPDTQYF.

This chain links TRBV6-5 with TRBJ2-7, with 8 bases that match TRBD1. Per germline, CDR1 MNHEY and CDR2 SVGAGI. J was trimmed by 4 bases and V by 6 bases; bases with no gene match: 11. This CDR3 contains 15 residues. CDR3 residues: CASSARTGGMYEQYF. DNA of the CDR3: TGTGCCAGCAGCGCCCGAACAGGGGGTATGTACGAGCAGTACTTC.

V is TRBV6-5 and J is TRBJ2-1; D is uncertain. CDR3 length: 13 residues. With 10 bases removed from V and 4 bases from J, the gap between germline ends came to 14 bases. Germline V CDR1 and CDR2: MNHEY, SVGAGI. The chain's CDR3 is CATDGGNYNEQFF. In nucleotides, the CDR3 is TGTGCCACCGACGGCGGAAATTACAATGAGCAGTTCTTC.